This TCR beta chain was sequenced during a study of cytomegalovirus exposure and HLA in healthy donors. Study-level results: Being productive about 90% or about 30% of the time was typical of most TCR beta V segments in an earlier analysis. With later analysis, a missense DCLRE1C variant became linked to TCR beta V- and J-gene trimming. The listing of 150 to 200 TCR beta chains classed them as cytomegalovirus-associated.

As concerns this clone: Its target is not known.

Trimming removed 0 bases from V and 10 bases from J; junction bases left unmatched: 4. The germline CDR1 and CDR2 sequences are SGDLS and YYNGEE. CDR3 length: 14 residues. The PCR made use of 60 Vbeta and 13 Jbeta primers. The data were produced by immunoSEQ multiplex PCR, yet TCRdb's version contains in-frame clones alone and is incomplete. The data hold approximately 160,000 clones, with over 70% observed a single time. The V gene is TRBV9, the J gene TRBJ2-1; TRBD2 matches at 10 bases. This TCR derives from a man aged 45-60 years in good health and CMV-seropositive. Sequences were obtained from PBMCs. CDR3 amino acids: CASSVGSGGGEQFF. For the CDR3, the DNA is TGTGCCAGCAGCGTAGGGAGCGGGGGGGGCGAGCAGTTCTTC.